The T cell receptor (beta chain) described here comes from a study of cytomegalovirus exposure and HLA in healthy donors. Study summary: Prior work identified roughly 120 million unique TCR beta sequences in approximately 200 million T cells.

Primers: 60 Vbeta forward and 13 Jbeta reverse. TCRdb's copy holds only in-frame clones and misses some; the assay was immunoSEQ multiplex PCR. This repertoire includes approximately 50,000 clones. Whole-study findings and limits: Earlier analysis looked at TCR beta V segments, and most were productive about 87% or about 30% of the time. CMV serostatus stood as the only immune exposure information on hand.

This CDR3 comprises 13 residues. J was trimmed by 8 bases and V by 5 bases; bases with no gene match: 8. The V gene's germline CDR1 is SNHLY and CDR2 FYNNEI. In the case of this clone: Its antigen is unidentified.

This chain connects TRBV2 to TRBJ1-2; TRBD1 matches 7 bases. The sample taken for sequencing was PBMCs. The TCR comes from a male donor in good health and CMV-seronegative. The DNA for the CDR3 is TGTGCCAGCAGTCAGGGGGGTTTGGGAGGCTACACCTTC. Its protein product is CASSQGGLGGYTF.